This TCR beta chain was recovered during a study of blood T cell repertoires in COVID-19 (dated by TCRdb to 2020 to 2021). In terms of the full investigation: Samples from collaborators originated in the United States, Italy and Spain and spanned both the acute and convalescent phases of COVID-19. The prospective study material was composed of cDNA or gDNA derived from T cells, B-cell-depleted T cells, or PBMCs. Subjects who had been exposed to COVID-19, were actively infected with it, or had recovered from it provided the deeply sampled blood TCRbeta repertoires that made up the dataset. The repertoires were released in a freely available public database intended as a resource for research on the immune response to SARS-CoV-2. Samples were obtained from the ongoing ImmuneRACE study (first 160 participants) and from 1,200 or so subjects provided by 6 global collaborators. The sample metadata nearly always contained a de-identified subject ID, COVID-19 status, age in years and sex. Where available, HLA class I and class II types were obtained from metadata supplied by the sample provider rather than from assay-based typing. On the study overall, not on this receptor specifically: The quantity of clinical and demographic metadata differed by source and by participant and was supplied without curation.

Turning to this clone: This receptor's antigen is unknown. Per-base quality was not reported, and no clone a single base away is much larger than it.

The V end loses 2 bases and the J end loses 2 bases, and a stretch of 13 bases separates them. The germline V gene (reference sequence) yields LGHDT for CDR1 and YNNKEL for CDR2. The CDR3 numbers 16 residues from cysteine through phenylalanine. Of the read, only the CDR3 DNA is kept; its 48 bases are in frame from base 1. Participants in the prospective study were aged about 18 to 95 years, lived in about two dozen United States geographic areas, and enrolled through a virtual design. In the prospective study, cohorts were assigned on the basis of participant-reported clinical history obtained from a screening survey and a study questionnaire. In the prospective study, whole blood, serum and a nasopharyngeal or oropharyngeal swab were collected from each participant by mobile phlebotomists. Over a roughly 2-month period, participants in the prospective study had the option of providing additional blood draws and questionnaires. Blood samples from the prospective study were shipped frozen or at room temperature prior to DNA extraction.

The immunoSEQ Assay, a bias-controlled multiplex PCR, was used to amplify TCRbeta CDR3 regions from genomic DNA. Turning to the authors' computational methods: The number of nucleated cells in each sample was estimated from the amplification of reference gene primers within the assay. To quantify the absolute abundance of each unique TCRbeta CDR3 rearrangement, sequence reads were collapsed and filtered. Productive Simpson clonality was computed per sample as the square root of Simpson's diversity index over productive rearrangements. What TCRdb holds here is the immuneACCESS table cut down to in-frame rearrangements. Part of the clones is not present; checked against another copy, under half of the missing clones reflect an unresolved V gene, and the others are unexplained. The V and J calls and the clone size are those of that table, but D and trimming were determined from the DNA. The sample profile shows roughly 300,000 clones; roughly 85% of them were found once. The ten largest clonotypes hold about 4% of the sample.

What was sequenced was PBMCs or T cells enriched from blood (not recorded which). The sequence links TRBV3-1 (or the pseudogene TRBV3-2) to TRBJ1-3, with a weak D call of TRBD1 (6 bases match). The sequence was collected from a woman in her 40s with acute COVID-19. The sequence in DNA is TGTGCCAGCAGCCAACTCACAGGGAAGGCTGGAAACACCATATATTTT. Translated, it gives CASSQLTGKAGNTIYF.